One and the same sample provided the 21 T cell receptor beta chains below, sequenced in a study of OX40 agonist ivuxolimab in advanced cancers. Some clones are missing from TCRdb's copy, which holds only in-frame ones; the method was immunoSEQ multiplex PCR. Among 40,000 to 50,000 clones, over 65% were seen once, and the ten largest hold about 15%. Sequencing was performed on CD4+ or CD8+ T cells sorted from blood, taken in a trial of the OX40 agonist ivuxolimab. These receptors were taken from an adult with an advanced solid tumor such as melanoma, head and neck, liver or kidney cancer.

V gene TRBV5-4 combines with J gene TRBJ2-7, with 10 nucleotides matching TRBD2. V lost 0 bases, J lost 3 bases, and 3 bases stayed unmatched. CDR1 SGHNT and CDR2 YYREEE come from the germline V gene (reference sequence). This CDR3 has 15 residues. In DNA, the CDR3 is TGTGCCAGCAGCTTGGGAACTAGCGGGAACTACGAGCAGTACTTC. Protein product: CASSLGTSGNYEQYF.

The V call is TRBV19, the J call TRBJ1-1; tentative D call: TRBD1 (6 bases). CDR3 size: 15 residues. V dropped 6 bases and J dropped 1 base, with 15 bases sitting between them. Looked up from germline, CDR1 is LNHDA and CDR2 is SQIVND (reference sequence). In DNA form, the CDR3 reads TGTGCCAGTAGCTGGGTCGGGGGCGCGAACACTGAAGCTTTCTTT. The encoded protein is CASSWVGGANTEAFF.

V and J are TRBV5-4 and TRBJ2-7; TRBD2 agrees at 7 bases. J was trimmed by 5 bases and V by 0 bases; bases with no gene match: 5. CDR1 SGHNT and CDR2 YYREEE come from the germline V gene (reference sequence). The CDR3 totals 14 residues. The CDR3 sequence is CASSLGLAQDEQYF. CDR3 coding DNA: TGTGCCAGCAGCTTGGGACTAGCTCAAGACGAGCAGTACTTC.

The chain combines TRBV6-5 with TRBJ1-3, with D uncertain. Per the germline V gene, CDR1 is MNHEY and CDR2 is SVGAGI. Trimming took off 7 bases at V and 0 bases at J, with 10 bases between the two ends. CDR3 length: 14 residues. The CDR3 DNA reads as TGTGCCAGCATGGACTTTTACTCTGGAAACACCATATATTTT. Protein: CASMDFYSGNTIYF.

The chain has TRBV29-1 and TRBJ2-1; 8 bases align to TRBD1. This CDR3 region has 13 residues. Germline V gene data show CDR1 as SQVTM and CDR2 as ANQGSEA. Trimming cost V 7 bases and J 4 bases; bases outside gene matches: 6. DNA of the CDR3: TGCAGCGCCTACAGGGGGACGTACAATGAGCAGTTCTTC. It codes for CSAYRGTYNEQFF.

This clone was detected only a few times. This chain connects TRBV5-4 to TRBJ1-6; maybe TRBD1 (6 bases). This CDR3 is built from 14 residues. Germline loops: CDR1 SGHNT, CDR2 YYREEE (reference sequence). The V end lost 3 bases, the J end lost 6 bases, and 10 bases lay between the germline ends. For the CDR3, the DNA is TGTGCCAGCAGCTCACAGGGTGGTAATTCACCCCTCCACTTT. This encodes CASSSQGGNSPLHF.

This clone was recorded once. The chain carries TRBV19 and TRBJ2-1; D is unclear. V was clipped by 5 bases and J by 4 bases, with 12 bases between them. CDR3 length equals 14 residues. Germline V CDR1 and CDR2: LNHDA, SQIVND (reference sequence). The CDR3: CASSQGQTYNEQFF. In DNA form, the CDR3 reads TGTGCCAGTAGTCAAGGGCAGACGTACAATGAGCAGTTCTTC.

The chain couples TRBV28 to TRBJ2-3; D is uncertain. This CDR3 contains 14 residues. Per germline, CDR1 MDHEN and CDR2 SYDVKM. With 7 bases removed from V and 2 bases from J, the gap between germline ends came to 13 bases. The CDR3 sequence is CASTEDAFTDTQYF. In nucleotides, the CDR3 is TGTGCCAGCACCGAAGACGCCTTCACAGATACGCAGTATTTT.

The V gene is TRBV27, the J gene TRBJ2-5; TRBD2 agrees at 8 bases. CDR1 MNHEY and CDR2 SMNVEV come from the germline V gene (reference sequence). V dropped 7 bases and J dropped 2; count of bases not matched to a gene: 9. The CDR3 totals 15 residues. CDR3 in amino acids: CASTIGRGGQETQYF. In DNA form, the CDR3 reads TGTGCCAGCACTATTGGACGGGGGGGACAAGAGACCCAGTACTTC.

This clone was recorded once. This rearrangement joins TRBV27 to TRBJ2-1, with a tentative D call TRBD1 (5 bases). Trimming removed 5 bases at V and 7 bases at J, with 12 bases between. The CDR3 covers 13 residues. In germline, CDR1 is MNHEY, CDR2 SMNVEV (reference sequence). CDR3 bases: TGTGCCAGCAGTCATTTCACAGGTAATGAGCAGTTCTTC. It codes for CASSHFTGNEQFF.

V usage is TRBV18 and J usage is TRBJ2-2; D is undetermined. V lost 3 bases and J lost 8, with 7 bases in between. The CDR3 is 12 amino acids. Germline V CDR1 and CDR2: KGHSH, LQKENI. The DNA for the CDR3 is TGTGCCAGCTCACCCAAAGGTGGGGAGCTGTTTTTT. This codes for CASSPKGGELFF.

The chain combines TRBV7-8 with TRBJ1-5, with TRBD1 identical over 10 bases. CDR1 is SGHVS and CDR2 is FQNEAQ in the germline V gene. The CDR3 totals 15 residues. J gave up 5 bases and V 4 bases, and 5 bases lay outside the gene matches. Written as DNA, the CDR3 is TGTGCCAGCAGCTCGACAGGGGGCAGCGATCAGCCCCAGCATTTT. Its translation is CASSSTGGSDQPQHF.

This chain's CDR3 is CSVGVGQGCYQPQHF. The CDR3 DNA follows: TGCAGCGTCGGCGTGGGACAGGGGTGCTATCAGCCCCAGCATTTT. The rearrangement links TRBV29-1 to TRBJ1-5, with TRBD1 matching 10 bases. The CDR3 covers 15 residues. CDR1 and CDR2 (germline): SQVTM, ANQGSEA. Losses at the gene ends were 6 bases for V and 5 bases for J; bases not matched to a gene: 10.

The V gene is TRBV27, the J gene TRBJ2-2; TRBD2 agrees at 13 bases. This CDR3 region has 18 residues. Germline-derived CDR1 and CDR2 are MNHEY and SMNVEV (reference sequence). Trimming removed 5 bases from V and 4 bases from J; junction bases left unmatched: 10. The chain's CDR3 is CASSPGLAGVGVTGELFF. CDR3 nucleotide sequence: TGTGCCAGCAGTCCCGGACTAGCGGGGGTCGGGGTCACCGGGGAGCTGTTTTTT.

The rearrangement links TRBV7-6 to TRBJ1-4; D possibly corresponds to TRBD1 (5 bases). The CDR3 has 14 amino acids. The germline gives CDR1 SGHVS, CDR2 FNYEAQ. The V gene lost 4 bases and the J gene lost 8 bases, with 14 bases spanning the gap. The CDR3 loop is CASSSGGGGEKLFF. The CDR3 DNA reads TGTGCCAGCAGCTCCGGGGGGGGAGGAGAAAAACTGTTTTTT.

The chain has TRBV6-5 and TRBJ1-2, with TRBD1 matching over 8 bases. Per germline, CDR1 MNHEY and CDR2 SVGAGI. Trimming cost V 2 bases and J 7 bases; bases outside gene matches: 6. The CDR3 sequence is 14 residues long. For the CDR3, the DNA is TGTGCCAGCAGTTACACCCAGGGGGCTGTTGGCTACACCTTC. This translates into CASSYTQGAVGYTF.

CDR3 coding DNA: TGTGCCAGCAGCTTCCTTGGCGGGGGCACAGATACGCAGTATTTT. Amino acid sequence: CASSFLGGGTDTQYF. The chain employs TRBV7-9 and TRBJ2-3; TRBD2 might be the D (6 bases). Trimming cost V 3 bases and J 1 base, with 11 bases left between them. The CDR3 length is 15 residues. Per the germline V gene, CDR1 is SEHNR and CDR2 is FQNEAQ (reference sequence).

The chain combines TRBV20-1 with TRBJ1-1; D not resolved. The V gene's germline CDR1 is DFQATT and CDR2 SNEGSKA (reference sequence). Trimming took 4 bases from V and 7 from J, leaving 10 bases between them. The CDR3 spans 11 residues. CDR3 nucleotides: TGCAGTGCTACCACCTGGGATGAAGCTTTCTTT. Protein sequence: CSATTWDEAFF.

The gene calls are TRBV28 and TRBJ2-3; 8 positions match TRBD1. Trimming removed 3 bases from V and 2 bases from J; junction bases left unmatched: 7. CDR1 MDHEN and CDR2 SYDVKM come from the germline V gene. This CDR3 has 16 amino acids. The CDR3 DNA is TGTGCCAGCAGTTTTATCATCAGGGGGCCCACAGATACGCAGTATTTT. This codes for CASSFIIRGPTDTQYF. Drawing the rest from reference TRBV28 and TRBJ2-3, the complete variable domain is DVKVTQSSRYLVKRTGEKVFLECVQDMDHENMFWYRQDPGLGLRLIYFSYDVKMKEKGDIPEGYSVSREKKERFSLILESASTNQTSMYLCASSFIIRGPTDTQYFGPGTRLTVL.

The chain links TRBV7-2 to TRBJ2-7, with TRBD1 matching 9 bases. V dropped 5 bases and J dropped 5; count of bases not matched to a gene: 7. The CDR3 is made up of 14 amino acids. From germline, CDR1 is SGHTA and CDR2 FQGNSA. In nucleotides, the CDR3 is TGTGCCAGCAGCCCCCGGGACAGGGATAACGAGCAGTACTTC. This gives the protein CASSPRDRDNEQYF.

CDR3 sequence: CASSVEGVWDTQYF. The CDR3 nucleotides are TGTGCCAGCAGCGTAGAGGGAGTCTGGGATACGCAGTATTTT. This chain joins TRBV9 and TRBJ2-3; tentatively, D is TRBD2 (5 bases). Germline V CDR1 and CDR2: SGDLS, YYNGEE. The CDR3 is made up of 14 amino acids. V gave up 0 bases and J gave up 6 bases, with 11 bases separating them.